These 4 T cell receptor beta chains were sequenced from one sample in a study of blood T cell repertoires in COVID-19 (dated by TCRdb to about 2020). The method was the immunoSEQ multiplex PCR assay. Not all clones reach the TCRdb copy of this immuneACCESS table, which keeps in-frame sequences only. Checked studies attribute under half of the gap to unresolved V genes and leave the rest unexplained. Present in this sample are 400,000 to 550,000 clones, around 89% of which were seen just once. The ten biggest clones cover roughly 4% of the sample. Sequenced material: peripheral blood. The receptors stem from a woman between 25 and 40 years old with acute or convalescent COVID-19.

This sequence joins TRBV30 and TRBJ1-2; unclear D gene. CDR3 length: 12 amino acids. V shed 2 bases and J shed 8 bases, with 12 bases lying between them. Germline CDR1 reads GTSNPN; CDR2 reads SVGIG (reference sequence). CDR3 nucleotides: TGTGCCTGGAGTCCTCGACCGGGGGGCTACACCTTC. It specifies CAWSPRPGGYTF.

The V gene is TRBV7-9, the J gene TRBJ2-7; TRBD1 agrees at 8 bases. The germline V gene encodes CDR1 SEHNR and CDR2 FQNEAQ (reference sequence). V was clipped by 4 bases and J by 2 bases; unmatched bases: 10. The CDR3 sequence is 16 residues long. The CDR3 region has the DNA TGTGCCAGCAGCTCCTCGGACAGGGAAGTTGCCTACGAGCAGTACTTC. Protein sequence: CASSSSDREVAYEQYF.

The genes are TRBV27 and TRBJ2-7, with a possible D match to TRBD2 (6 bases). CDR1 and CDR2 (germline): MNHEY, SMNVEV (reference sequence). This CDR3 has 15 amino acids. The V end was cut by 5 bases, the J end by 3 bases, with 17 bases between. CDR3 loop: CASSLSGGEYYEQYF. The CDR3 region has the DNA TGTGCCAGCAGTCTTAGCGGAGGAGAGTACTACGAGCAGTACTTC.

The J gene is TRBJ1-1, the V gene TRBV6-5; perhaps TRBD1 as D (6 bases). The germline CDR1 and CDR2 sequences are MNHEY and SVGAGI. CDR3 length: 13 residues. Trimming removed 6 bases from V and 2 bases from J, with 10 bases in between. The CDR3 sequence: CASRRQANTEAFF. CDR3 coding DNA: TGTGCCAGCAGGCGACAGGCCAACACTGAAGCTTTCTTT.